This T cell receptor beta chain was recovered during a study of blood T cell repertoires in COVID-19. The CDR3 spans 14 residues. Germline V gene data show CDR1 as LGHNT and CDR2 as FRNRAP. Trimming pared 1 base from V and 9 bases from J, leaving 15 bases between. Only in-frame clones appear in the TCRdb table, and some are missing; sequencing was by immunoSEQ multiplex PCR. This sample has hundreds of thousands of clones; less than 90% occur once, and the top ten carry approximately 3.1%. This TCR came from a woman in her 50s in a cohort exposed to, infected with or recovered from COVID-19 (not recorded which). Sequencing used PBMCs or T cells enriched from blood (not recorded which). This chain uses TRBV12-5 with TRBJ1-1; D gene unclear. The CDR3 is CASGLGPQPPQAFF. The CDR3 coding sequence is TGTGCTAGTGGTTTGGGCCCACAACCGCCGCAAGCTTTCTTT. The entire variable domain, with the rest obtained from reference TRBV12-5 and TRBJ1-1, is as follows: DARVTQTPRHKVTEMGQEVTMRCQPILGHNTVFWYRQTMMQGLELLAYFRNRAPLDDSGMPKDRFSAEMPDATLATLKIQPSEPRDSAVYFCASGLGPQPPQAFFGQGTRLTVV.